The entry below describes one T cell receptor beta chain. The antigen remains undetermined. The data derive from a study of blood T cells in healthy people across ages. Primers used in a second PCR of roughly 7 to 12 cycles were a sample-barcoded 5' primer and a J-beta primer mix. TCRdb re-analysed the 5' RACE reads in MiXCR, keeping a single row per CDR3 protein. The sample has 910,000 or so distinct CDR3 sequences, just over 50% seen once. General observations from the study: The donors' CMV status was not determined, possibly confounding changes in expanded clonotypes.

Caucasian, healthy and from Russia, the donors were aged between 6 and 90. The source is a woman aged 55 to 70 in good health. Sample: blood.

CDR3 coding DNA: TGTGCCTGGGATGGCGGGGCGGGGATTCAGTACTTC. Translating it yields CAWDGGAGIQYF. V gene TRBV30 combines with J gene TRBJ2-4, with D perhaps TRBD2 (6 bases). The CDR3 runs to 12 residues. V shed 5 bases and J shed 10 bases, with 15 bases lying between them. Germline lookup yields CDR1 GTSNPN and CDR2 SVGIG (reference sequence).